The rows below give T cell receptor beta chains drawn from one sample of a study of T cell responses to AZD1222 COVID-19 vaccine. Assay used: immunoSEQ multiplex PCR; TCRdb lists only in-frame clones, some missing. In the table there are about 94,000 clones, roughly 85% of which are singletons. The sample was peripheral blood, taken 28 days after the second AZD1222 dose. Every receptor here comes from an adult who received the AZD1222 COVID-19 vaccine. Each CDR3 is given with its conserved first and last residue. A D gene is named only where the DNA matches it firmly. The size entry is marked missing in some rows and otherwise reads once, few, many or a size class.

clone_size,j_call,v_call,d_call,cdr3_nt,cdr3_aa
NA,TRBJ2-2,TRBV6-4,NA,TGTGCCAGCAGTTCAAACGGGCACGGGGAGCTGTTTTTT,CASSSNGHGELFF
NA,TRBJ2-1,TRBV10-3,TRBD2,TGTGCCATCAGTGGATCTAGCGGGGGAGTTTACAATGAGCAGTTCTTC,CAISGSSGGVYNEQFF
once,TRBJ2-1,TRBV29-1,NA,TGCAGCGGAGGGCAACAATTGGGCAATGAGCAGTTCTTC,CSGGQQLGNEQFF
NA,TRBJ1-5,TRBV28,NA,TGTGCCAGCAGCTTGCAATACAATCAGCCCCAGCATTTT,CASSLQYNQPQHF
medium-sized,TRBJ1-1,TRBV6-5,NA,TGTGCCAGCAGTTTGTTGGGGGGCAGCGAAGCTTTCTTT,CASSLLGGSEAFF
NA,TRBJ2-3,TRBV11-3,TRBD2,TGTGCCAGCAGCTTATCTTCCGGGAGCGGGAGAGTAGATACGCAGTATTTT,CASSLSSGSGRVDTQYF
NA,TRBJ2-2,TRBV4-3,TRBD2,TGCGCCAGCAGCCAAGATCACCGGGGGGCGAACACCGGGGAGCTGTTTTTT,CASSQDHRGANTGELFF
NA,TRBJ2-7,TRBV2,NA,TGTGCCAGCAAAGGGGGGGCAAATGTCTACGAGCAGTACTTC,CASKGGANVYEQYF
NA,TRBJ2-3,TRBV2,NA,TGTGCCAGCAGTGATCTGGGCAACCCCACAGATACGCAGTATTTT,CASSDLGNPTDTQYF
NA,TRBJ2-3,TRBV5-1,NA,TGCGCCAGCAGCCAGGACAGCTTGCCAGATACGCAGTATTTT,CASSQDSLPDTQYF
NA,TRBJ1-5,TRBV7-2,TRBD1,TGTGCCAGCAGCAACCAAGGGGGCGCGCAGCCCCAGCATTTT,CASSNQGGAQPQHF
NA,TRBJ2-7,TRBV28,NA,TGTGCCACTATCCCTGGCGGGACCCTCTACGAGCAGTACTTC,CATIPGGTLYEQYF
NA,TRBJ1-4,TRBV28,TRBD1,TGTGCCACCGGTTCTCTGGACAGGGGGAATGAAAAACTGTTTTTT,CATGSLDRGNEKLFF
NA,TRBJ2-3,TRBV7-6,TRBD2,TGTGCCAGCAGCTTATTAGCGGGGCCTAGCACAGATACGCAGTATTTT,CASSLLAGPSTDTQYF
NA,TRBJ2-1,TRBV5-1,TRBD1,TGCGCCAGCAGCTTGGATCCGGGACAGGGAGCCAATGAGCAGTTCTTC,CASSLDPGQGANEQFF
once,TRBJ1-4,TRBV9,NA,TGTGCCAGCAGCGTAGGGATGGCAACTAATGAAAAACTGTTTTTT,CASSVGMATNEKLFF